This entry features one T cell receptor beta chain sequence. Its antigen is currently unknown. Amplification targeted TCR beta CDR3 regions from RNA transcripts. RT-PCR in the first round (using the HTBI primer set) targeted the TCR CDR3. TCRdb passed the multiplex PCR reads through MiXCR, listing each CDR3 protein once. Among over 700,000 distinct CDR3 sequences, 30% to 40% were seen once, and the ten largest hold around 30%. This sample was taken from a study of T cells in Graves' hyperthyroidism and ophthalmopathy. CDR1 is SGHDN, CDR2 FVKESK, per germline. The germline V and J ends were trimmed by 5 bases and 4 bases, with 18 bases remaining between them. The length of the CDR3 is 15 residues. It was uncontrolled infection, other autoimmune disease, pregnancy or lactation that excluded patients. The PBMCs studied were ones that came from about 10 ml fresh peripheral blood. Study results and limitations: From stable hyperthyroidism, ophthalmopathy was set apart by a 13 V-J model. In blood, most of the thyroid clonotypes expanded above 0.001 were also present.

The origin of this receptor is a woman aged 40 to 50 with Graves' hyperthyroidism. V usage is TRBV14 and J usage is TRBJ2-7; D is uncertain. The sequenced material came from blood. CDR3 residues: CASSSNLAPPYEQYF. CDR3 DNA sequence: TGTGCCAGCAGCTCGAACCTTGCCCCTCCTTACGAGCAGTACTTC.